This passage covers 15 T cell receptor beta chains from one sample sequenced in a study of cytomegalovirus exposure and HLA in healthy donors. Both 60 Vbeta primers and 13 Jbeta primers went into the PCR. Sequencing was performed with immunoSEQ multiplex PCR; in TCRdb, only in-frame clones are kept and a portion is missing. The sample has under 200,000 clones, approximately 84% seen once. Sequenced: PBMCs. The source is a woman aged 40 to 50 in good health and CMV-seropositive.

This clone was counted once. The J gene is TRBJ2-2, the V gene TRBV9; D remains ambiguous. Germline assignment: CDR1 SGDLS and CDR2 YYNGEE. The CDR3 totals 13 residues. Trimming cost V 0 bases and J 6 bases, with 6 bases left between them. Here the CDR3 DNA reads TGTGCCAGCAGCGTAGCCCGGGCCGGGGAGCTGTTTTTT. This sequence encodes CASSVARAGELFF.

This clone was recorded only once. This rearrangement joins TRBV5-5 to TRBJ1-2; D not resolved. From germline, CDR1 is SGHKS and CDR2 YYEKEE (reference sequence). The CDR3 is 15 amino acids. The V and J ends lost 0 bases and 5 bases respectively, with 14 bases between them. In DNA, the CDR3 is TGTGCCAGCAGCTTGGCAGCCGGCGGGTTTTATGGCTACACCTTC. Translation gives CASSLAAGGFYGYTF. Looking up the rest from reference TRBV5-5 and TRBJ1-2 gives the full variable domain: DAGVTQSPTHLIKTRGQQVTLRCSPISGHKSVSWYQQVLGQGPQFIFQYYEKEERGRGNFPDRFSARQFPNYSSELNVNALLLGDSALYLCASSLAAGGFYGYTFGSGTRLTVV.

CDR3 residues: CASRDSFGLRQYF. CDR3 sequence (DNA): TGTGCCAGCCGGGACAGCTTCGGTCTTAGGCAGTATTTT. This chain links TRBV27 with TRBJ2-3; 7 bases agree with TRBD1. The CDR3 is 13 residues long. V lost 8 bases to trimming and J lost 11 bases; unmatched junction nucleotides: 13. CDR1 and CDR2 (germline): MNHEY, SMNVEV (reference sequence).

This chain uses TRBV2 with TRBJ2-1; D might be TRBD2 (5 bases). Germline loops: CDR1 SNHLY, CDR2 FYNNEI. This CDR3 has 13 amino acids. Trimming removed 2 bases at V and 9 bases at J, with 11 bases between. The CDR3 here is CASSEIRGGEQFF. CDR3 nucleotide sequence: TGTGCCAGCAGTGAAATACGGGGTGGTGAGCAGTTCTTC.

The chain joins TRBV4-2 to TRBJ2-3; D possibly corresponds to TRBD1 (6 bases). V dropped 1 base and J dropped 6 bases, with 11 bases sitting between them. The germline CDR1 and CDR2 sequences are LGHNA and YNFKEQ. CDR3 length: 14 residues. The DNA of the CDR3 is TGTGCCAGCAGCCAAGGAGGGGGTGGCGATACGCAGTATTTT. This encodes CASSQGGGGDTQYF.

This clone was picked up a small number of times. The chain couples TRBV6-1 to TRBJ1-4; possible D gene TRBD1, 6 bases. CDR1 MNHNS and CDR2 SASEGT come from the germline V gene. CDR3 length: 15 residues. V dropped 6 bases and J dropped 2 bases, with 13 bases sitting between them. The CDR3 reads CASRIFGQTNEKLFF. The DNA for the CDR3 is TGTGCCAGCAGAATTTTTGGACAGACTAATGAAAAACTGTTTTTT.

The CDR3, as DNA: TGTGCCAGCAGCCTTCGACAGGGCCGACGTGAGACCCAGTACTTC. This translates into CASSLRQGRRETQYF. The V call is TRBV28, the J call TRBJ2-5, with 7 bases fitting TRBD1. The V gene end was trimmed by 6 bases and the J gene end by 5 bases; junction bases not matched to a gene: 12. Germline V gene lookup returns CDR1 MDHEN and CDR2 SYDVKM. CDR3 length: 15 residues.

This chain connects TRBV10-2 to TRBJ2-5; the D gene is possibly TRBD2 (6 bases). CDR1 is WSHSY and CDR2 is SAAADI in the germline V gene. Trimming shortened V by 8 bases and J by 4 bases, and 14 bases separated the two germline ends. The CDR3 length is 13 residues. CDR3: CASRDWGGETQYF. The CDR3 nucleotides read TGCGCCAGCCGGGACTGGGGCGGAGAGACCCAGTACTTC.

The rearrangement joins TRBV25-1 to TRBJ2-7; a possible D gene is TRBD1 (6 bases). Trimming left V 7 bases short and J 2 bases short, with 9 bases between. The CDR3 covers 12 residues. In germline, CDR1 is MGHDK, CDR2 SYGVNS. In nucleotides, the CDR3 is TGTGCCAGCAATAAGGGGGCCTACGAGCAGTACTTC. Translating it yields CASNKGAYEQYF.

The chain combines TRBV15 with TRBJ2-7; unclear D gene. Trimming took 2 bases from V and 3 from J, leaving 17 bases between them. Germline V gene sequence: CDR1 LNHNV, CDR2 YYDKDF (reference sequence). The CDR3 has 16 residues. CDR3: CATSRSLRDTIYEQYF. CDR3 sequence (DNA): TGTGCCACCAGCAGATCCCTCCGCGACACAATCTACGAGCAGTACTTC.

This clone was seen a few times. This chain joins TRBV5-4 and TRBJ1-4, with 7 bases matching TRBD1. This CDR3 region has 14 residues. Germline V gene lookup returns CDR1 SGHNT and CDR2 YYREEE (reference sequence). After removal of 0 bases from V and 7 bases from J, the junction contained 3 bases not matched to a gene. The CDR3 DNA is TGTGCCAGCAGCTTGGACAGGGGAGGTGAAAAACTGTTTTTT. It yields the protein CASSLDRGGEKLFF.

This chain connects TRBV4-1 to TRBJ2-3, with 10 bases matching TRBD2. This CDR3 has 15 amino acids. The germline gives CDR1 MGHRA, CDR2 YSYEKL. With V trimmed by 3 bases and J by 6 bases, 6 bases remained unmatched. The CDR3 protein is CASSQSLAGFDTQYF. CDR3 sequence (DNA): TGCGCCAGCAGCCAGTCACTAGCGGGGTTCGATACGCAGTATTTT.

The genes are TRBV2 and TRBJ2-3, with TRBD2 matching over 10 bases. The CDR3 spans 15 residues. Germline trimming cut 0 bases from V and 6 bases from J; bases unmatched to any gene: 3. Germline assignment: CDR1 SNHLY and CDR2 FYNNEI. This CDR3 is CASSEASGGWDTQYF. Written as DNA, the CDR3 is TGTGCCAGCAGTGAAGCTAGCGGGGGGTGGGATACGCAGTATTTT.

This clone is a singleton in its sample. The rearrangement joins TRBV7-8 to TRBJ2-1; 8 bases align to TRBD2. CDR1 and CDR2 (germline): SGHVS, FQNEAQ. The length of the CDR3 is 15 residues. Germline trimming cut 3 bases from V and 2 bases from J; bases unmatched to any gene: 3. In DNA, the CDR3 is TGTGCCAGCAGCTTGGCGGGGGGCACCTACAATGAGCAGTTCTTC. Its protein is CASSLAGGTYNEQFF.

The rearrangement links TRBV5-8 to TRBJ2-1; TRBD2 matches 8 bases. This CDR3 is built from 17 residues. V shed 5 bases, J shed 7 bases, and the junction held 17 bases outside the gene matches. Germline CDR1 SGHTS, CDR2 YDEGEE. CDR3 region: CASSQSRLAHNLNEQFF. For the CDR3, the DNA is TGTGCCAGCAGTCAATCCCGACTAGCGCACAACTTAAATGAGCAGTTCTTC.